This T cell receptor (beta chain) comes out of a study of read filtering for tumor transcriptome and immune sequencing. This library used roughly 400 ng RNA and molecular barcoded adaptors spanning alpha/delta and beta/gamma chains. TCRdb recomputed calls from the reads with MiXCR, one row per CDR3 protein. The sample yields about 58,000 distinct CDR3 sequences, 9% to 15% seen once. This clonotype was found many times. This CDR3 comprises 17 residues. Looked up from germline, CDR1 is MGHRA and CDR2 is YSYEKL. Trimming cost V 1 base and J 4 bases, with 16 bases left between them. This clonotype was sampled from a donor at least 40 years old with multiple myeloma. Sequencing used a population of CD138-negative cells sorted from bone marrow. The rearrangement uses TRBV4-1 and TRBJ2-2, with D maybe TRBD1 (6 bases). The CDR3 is CASSQVGTGSGTGELFF. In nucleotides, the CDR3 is TGCGCCAGCAGCCAAGTGGGTACAGGGAGTGGCACCGGGGAGCTGTTTTTT.